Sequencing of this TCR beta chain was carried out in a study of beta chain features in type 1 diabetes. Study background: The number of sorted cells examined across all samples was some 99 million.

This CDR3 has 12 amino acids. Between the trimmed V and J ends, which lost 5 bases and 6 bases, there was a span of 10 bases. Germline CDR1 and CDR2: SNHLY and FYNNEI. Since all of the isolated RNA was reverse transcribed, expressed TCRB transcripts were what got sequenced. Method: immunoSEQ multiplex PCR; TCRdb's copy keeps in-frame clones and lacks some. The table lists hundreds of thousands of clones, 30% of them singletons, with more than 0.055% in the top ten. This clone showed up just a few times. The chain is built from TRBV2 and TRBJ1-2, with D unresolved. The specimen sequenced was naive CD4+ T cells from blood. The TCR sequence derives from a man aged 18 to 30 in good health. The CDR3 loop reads CASSHLWDGYTF. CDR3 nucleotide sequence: TGTGCCAGCAGTCACCTGTGGGATGGCTACACCTTC.